A single sample is the source of the 13 T cell receptor beta chains below, sequenced in a study of T cells in Graves' hyperthyroidism and ophthalmopathy. RNA transcripts yielded amplified TCR beta CDR3 regions. The TCR CDR3 was amplified in a first-round RT-PCR using the HTBI primer set. TCRdb itself ran the multiplex PCR reads through MiXCR, one entry per CDR3 protein. The sample carries a few hundred thousand distinct CDR3 sequences, over 15% recorded once. The sample comprised blood. All receptors derive from a woman aged 45 to 65 with Graves' hyperthyroidism.

This clonotype was counted many times. In nucleotides, the CDR3 is TGTGCCAGCAGCTTAGATCATATAGGGACAGGGATGACAGATACGCAGTATTTT. As protein: CASSLDHIGTGMTDTQYF. The rearrangement links TRBV11-2 to TRBJ2-3; 9 bases line up with TRBD1. CDR3 size: 18 residues. Per germline, CDR1 SGHAT and CDR2 FQNNGV. J lost 3 bases, V lost 0 bases, and 10 bases had no gene match.

The chain has TRBV6-1 and TRBJ2-7; TRBD2 might be the D (5 bases). Trimming left V 2 bases short and J 3 bases short, with 14 bases between. Germline V lookup: CDR1 MNHNS, CDR2 SASEGT. CDR3 size: 15 residues. Written as DNA, the CDR3 is TGTGCCAGCAGTGAACAACTCCTAGGGAGCTACGAGCAGTACGTC. The encoded protein is CASSEQLLGSYEQYV.

This clonotype has only a few counts. V and J are TRBV19 and TRBJ1-1; D is perhaps TRBD1 (6 bases). Between the trimmed V and J ends, which lost 1 base and 4 bases, there was a span of 13 bases. The germline gives CDR1 LNHDA, CDR2 SQIVND (reference sequence). There are 15 residues in the CDR3. CDR3 loop: CASSIGGGRGTEAFF. CDR3 sequence (DNA): TGTGCCAGTAGTATAGGGGGGGGCCGGGGCACTGAAGCTTTCTTT.

This chain joins TRBV4-2 and TRBJ1-1; D is undetermined. The germline gives CDR1 LGHNA, CDR2 YNFKEQ. This CDR3 spans 15 amino acids. V was trimmed by 4 bases and J by 1 base, leaving 13 bases between them. The chain's CDR3 is CASSLAQISNTEAFF. In DNA form, the CDR3 reads TGTGCCAGCAGCCTAGCTCAAATTTCGAACACTGAAGCTTTCTTT.

This clonotype was seen only a few times. J is TRBJ1-2 and V is TRBV3-1; D ambiguous. V lost 4 bases to trimming and J lost 1 base, with 16 bases between them. CDR3 length: 16 amino acids. Per the germline V gene, CDR1 is LGHDT and CDR2 is YNNKEL (reference sequence). DNA of the CDR3: TGTGCCAGCAGCCTCTTTGCAGGAGGCCATAACTATGGCTACACCTTC. Protein product: CASSLFAGGHNYGYTF.

This clonotype was seen repeatedly, ten times or more. This sequence joins TRBV6-1 and TRBJ2-6; D tentatively fits TRBD1 or TRBD2 (5 bases each). Germline lookup yields CDR1 MNHNS and CDR2 SASEGT. V was shortened by 5 bases and J by 0 bases, with 17 bases between the two germline ends. The CDR3 contains 18 residues. CDR3 coding DNA: TGTGCCAGCAGTCCGGGACCGCTCGGCAGCTCTGGGGCCAACGTCCTGACTTTC. It specifies CASSPGPLGSSGANVLTF.

This clonotype was observed at least ten times. The V and J genes are TRBV9 and TRBJ2-1; a weak D match, TRBD2 (6 bases). Trimming shortened V by 0 bases and J by 0 bases, and 16 bases separated the two germline ends. CDR1 and CDR2 from the germline V gene are SGDLS and YYNGEE. CDR3 size: 18 residues. The chain's CDR3 is CASSVVPSEGSSYNEQFF. CDR3 coding DNA: TGTGCCAGCAGCGTAGTCCCTAGCGAGGGAAGCTCCTACAATGAGCAGTTCTTC.

In this sample, this clonotype turned up a few times. The V call is TRBV29-1, the J call TRBJ1-2; a weak D match, TRBD1 (6 bases). CDR1 and CDR2 (germline): SQVTM, ANQGSEA. V lost 0 bases and J 8 bases, leaving 22 bases between the germline ends. CDR3 length equals 16 residues. The CDR3: CSVEDLRGDRIGGYTF. In nucleotides, the CDR3 is TGCAGCGTTGAAGATCTTCGGGGCGACAGGATAGGAGGCTACACCTTC.

This sequence joins TRBV12-3 or TRBV12-4 and TRBJ2-7, with D perhaps matching TRBD1 (6 bases). Trimming took off 1 base at V and 4 bases at J, with 11 bases between the two ends. The CDR3 spans 14 residues. DNA of the CDR3: TGTGCCAGCAGTTTAGATCCCAGGGGTTACGAGCAGTACTTC. Translated: CASSLDPRGYEQYF.

This chain joins TRBV2 and TRBJ2-3; D ambiguous. Per germline, CDR1 SNHLY and CDR2 FYNNEI. This CDR3 contains 10 residues. Trimming took off 7 bases at V and 5 bases at J, with 4 bases between the two ends. CDR3 bases: TGTGCCAGCAAGAAAGATACGCAGTATTTT. Amino acid sequence: CASKKDTQYF. Based on the CDR3 plus reference TRBV2 and TRBJ2-3, the full variable domain is EPEVTQTPSHQVTQMGQEVILRCVPISNHLYFYWYRQILGQKVEFLVSFYNNEISEKSEIFDDQFSVERPDGSNFTLKIRSTKLEDSAMYFCASKKDTQYFGPGTRLTVL.

This clonotype was found many times. This chain links TRBV28 with TRBJ1-4; 7 bases are shared with TRBD1. The CDR3 length is 14 residues. V gave up 6 bases and J gave up 8 bases; unmatched junction bases: 9. Germline V gene sequence: CDR1 MDHEN, CDR2 SYDVKM. CDR3 bases: TGTGCCAGCAGGGTGACAGGGAGGGAGGAAAAACTGTTTTTT. It yields the protein CASRVTGREEKLFF.

In its sample, this clonotype was seen many times. The rearrangement links TRBV28 to TRBJ1-6; 11 nucleotides agree with TRBD1. The germline V gene encodes CDR1 MDHEN and CDR2 SYDVKM. Trimming removed 6 bases from V and 9 bases from J; junction bases left unmatched: 13. The CDR3 contains 17 residues. CDR3 loop: CASSLMTDRGRGSPLHF. The CDR3 nucleotides are TGTGCCAGCAGCCTTATGACGGACAGGGGGCGAGGTTCACCCCTCCACTTT.

The sample holds many counts of this clonotype. V gene TRBV20-1 combines with J gene TRBJ2-3; D is unclear. Germline assignment: CDR1 DFQATT and CDR2 SNEGSKA (reference sequence). The CDR3 sequence is 12 residues long. V was clipped by 6 bases and J by 0 bases, with 7 bases between them. CDR3 sequence (DNA): TGCAGTGCCTCGAGGAGCACAGATACGCAGTATTTT. As protein: CSASRSTDTQYF.